This T cell receptor beta chain was recorded in a study of radiotherapy plus CTLA-4 blockade in lung cancer. Study information: There were objective responses in roughly a sixth of patients, and over 25% had disease control. General study points: Researchers report tumor-derived TCR clones expanding in blood after radiotherapy plus ipilimumab. Best predicting response, reportedly, were early blood T cell clone dynamics, with interferon-beta.

Those patients who had chemo-refractory metastatic non-small-cell lung cancer were given focal radiation along with CTLA-4 blockade through ipilimumab. The table came from immunoSEQ multiplex PCR; TCRdb's copy has only in-frame clones and leaves some out. The sample has about 85,000 clones, approximately 86% seen once; the top ten hold about 2%. A word on this clone: No antigen is known for it.

In germline, CDR1 is SGHTA, CDR2 FQGNSA. V was clipped by 5 bases and J by 10 bases, with 9 bases between them. The CDR3 length is 11 residues. The chain has TRBV7-2 and TRBJ2-1; TRBD2 might be the D (5 bases). Sequencing was performed on peripheral blood, taken from a patient treated with radiotherapy plus ipilimumab. This TCR was recovered from a human donor with non-small cell lung cancer who had a partial response to radiotherapy plus ipilimumab. DNA for the CDR3: TGTGCCAGCAGCCAACTAGGGGAGCAGTTCTTC. Translated, it gives CASSQLGEQFF.